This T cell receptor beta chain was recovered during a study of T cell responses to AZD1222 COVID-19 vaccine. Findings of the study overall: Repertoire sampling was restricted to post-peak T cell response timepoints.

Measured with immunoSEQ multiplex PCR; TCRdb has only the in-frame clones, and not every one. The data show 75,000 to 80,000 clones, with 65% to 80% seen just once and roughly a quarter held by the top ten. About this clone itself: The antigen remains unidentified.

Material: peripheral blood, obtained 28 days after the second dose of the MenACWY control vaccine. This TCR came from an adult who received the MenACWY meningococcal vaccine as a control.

The CDR3 DNA follows: TGTGCCAGCCAGAGGCCTAGCTCCTACGAGCAGTACTTC. Its protein product is CASQRPSSYEQYF. The genes are TRBV28 and TRBJ2-7; no reliable D call. CDR3 length equals 13 residues. Trimming removed 8 bases from V and 0 bases from J, with 11 bases in between. The germline V gene has CDR1 MDHEN and CDR2 SYDVKM.